This T cell receptor (beta chain) is drawn from a study of cytomegalovirus exposure and HLA in healthy donors. Looked up from germline, CDR1 is MDHEN and CDR2 is SYDVKM. There are 16 residues in the CDR3. J lost 7 bases, V lost 5 bases, and 10 bases had no gene match. This PCR relied on a set of 60 Vbeta primers and 13 Jbeta primers. Assay: immunoSEQ multiplex PCR; the TCRdb copy retains only in-frame clones and omits some. This repertoire shows approximately 160,000 clones, over 70% found once; its top ten account for around 3.1%. The sample comprised PBMCs. This TCR was recovered from a woman between 50 and 59 years old in good health and CMV-seropositive. The chain has TRBV28 and TRBJ2-2, with 10 nucleotides matching TRBD1. In nucleotides, the CDR3 is TGTGCCAGCAGTCTTGGACAGGGGGTGGAGAGCGGGGAGCTGTTTTTT. Protein sequence: CASSLGQGVESGELFF.